These T cell receptor beta chains were read from a single sample in a study of shared clonotypes between healthy human individuals. Assay: immunoSEQ multiplex PCR; the TCRdb copy retains only in-frame clones and omits some. The sample consists of about 2.4 million clones, 93% of them appearing once. Source material: naive CD4+ T cells from PBMCs. All receptors derive from a man aged 18 to 30 in good health. Some clones in this sample may be carry-over from other donors' samples. Both conserved end residues are part of each CDR3. A D gene is named only where the DNA matches it firmly. Clone size, where shown, is once, few, many, or a class for clones that have expanded.

size	V	D	J	CDR3	DNA
.	TRBV7-9	.	TRBJ1-1	CASSTGQPGGTEAFF	TGTGCCAGCAGCACGGGACAACCCGGTGGCACTGAAGCTTTCTTT
.	TRBV19	.	TRBJ1-1	CASSIYGGTEAFF	TGTGCCAGTAGTATATATGGGGGCACTGAAGCTTTCTTT
.	TRBV6-5	TRBD1	TRBJ1-2	CASSYSEGADGYTF	TGTGCCAGCAGTTACTCGGAGGGGGCAGATGGCTACACCTTC
.	TRBV6-1	.	TRBJ1-5	CASSEALLGAVNQPQHF	TGTGCCAGCAGTGAAGCGCTTCTCGGGGCGGTGAATCAGCCCCAGCATTTT
.	TRBV6-1	.	TRBJ2-1	CASNQKGYDEQFF	TGTGCCAGCAACCAGAAGGGGTACGATGAGCAGTTCTTC
.	TRBV5-8	TRBD1	TRBJ1-1	CASSWRTGKVREAFF	TGTGCCAGCAGCTGGCGGACAGGGAAAGTTCGGGAAGCTTTCTTT
.	TRBV10-3	.	TRBJ1-2	CAIRGNGGQDSNYGYTF	TGTGCCATCAGGGGCAACGGGGGGCAGGATTCTAACTATGGCTACACCTTC
.	TRBV7-9	.	TRBJ1-1	CASSPNGQGKRTEAFF	TGTGCCAGCAGCCCAAACGGCCAGGGCAAGCGCACTGAAGCTTTCTTT
.	TRBV18	TRBD1	TRBJ2-7	CASSPTGTQEGGSEQYF	TGTGCCAGCTCACCAACCGGGACACAAGAAGGGGGCTCCGAGCAGTACTTC
.	TRBV30	.	TRBJ2-7	CAWDGRGGSYEQYF	TGTGCCTGGGACGGTAGAGGGGGTTCCTACGAGCAGTACTTC
.	TRBV27	.	TRBJ2-3	CASRLIGPTDTQYF	TGTGCCAGCAGGCTCATTGGCCCTACAGATACGCAGTATTTT
.	TRBV28	.	TRBJ1-4	CASSGRRGNEKLFF	TGTGCCAGCAGTGGGCGCAGAGGAAATGAAAAACTGTTTTTT
.	TRBV5-4	.	TRBJ2-7	CASSTGYYSYEQYF	TGTGCCAGCAGCACGGGGTACTACAGCTACGAGCAGTACTTC
few	TRBV5-1	TRBD1	TRBJ1-1	CASSWDRGNTEAFF	TGCGCCAGCAGCTGGGACAGGGGCAACACTGAAGCTTTCTTT
.	TRBV10-2	.	TRBJ1-2	CASSDWSRRSGGYTF	TGCGCCAGCAGTGATTGGTCCAGGCGAAGTGGAGGCTACACCTTC
.	TRBV2	.	TRBJ2-5	CASSEAQLPLGETQYF	TGTGCCAGCAGTGAAGCGCAGCTACCTTTAGGAGAGACCCAGTACTTC
.	TRBV2	TRBD1	TRBJ2-1	CASIRDRVLYEQFF	TGTGCCTCCATCCGGGACAGGGTTCTGTATGAGCAGTTCTTC
.	TRBV10-3	TRBD1	TRBJ1-5	CAISVGDRATSNQPQHF	TGTGCCATCAGTGTGGGGGACAGGGCGACTAGCAATCAGCCCCAGCATTTT
.	TRBV4-2	.	TRBJ2-1	CASSQATNEQFF	TGTGCCAGCAGCCAGGCCACTAATGAGCAGTTCTTC
.	TRBV19	.	TRBJ2-4	CASSESGQGRLAKNIQYF	TGTGCCAGTAGCGAAAGTGGGCAGGGGAGACTAGCCAAAAACATTCAGTACTTC
.	TRBV28	TRBD1	TRBJ2-7	CAITGGPYEQYF	TGTGCCATCACAGGGGGACCCTACGAGCAGTACTTC
.	TRBV10-3	TRBD2	TRBJ2-7	CAISDSGGEAYEQYF	TGTGCCATCAGTGACTCGGGAGGGGAAGCCTACGAGCAGTACTTC
.	TRBV5-1	.	TRBJ2-7	CASSLAPSSYEQYF	TGCGCCAGCAGCTTGGCTCCCAGTTCCTACGAGCAGTACTTC
.	TRBV11-2	TRBD1	TRBJ1-1	CASTNDRVNTEAFF	TGTGCCAGCACCAACGACAGGGTGAACACTGAAGCTTTCTTT
.	TRBV7-9	.	TRBJ1-1	CASSLAGGLEAFF	TGTGCCAGCAGCTTAGCGGGGGGACTCGAAGCTTTCTTT
.	TRBV28	.	TRBJ2-7	CASSSSWSSYEQYF	TGTGCCAGCAGTTCCTCATGGAGCTCCTACGAGCAGTACTTC
.	TRBV30	.	TRBJ1-3	CARYSGNTIYF	TGTGCCCGGTACTCTGGAAACACCATATATTTT
.	TRBV7-9	.	TRBJ1-1	CASSLLLGSYTEAFF	TGTGCCAGCAGCTTACTCCTGGGGTCCTACACTGAAGCTTTCTTT
.	TRBV25-1	.	TRBJ1-3	CASSDRGVSGNTIYF	TGTGCCAGCAGTGACCGAGGGGTCTCTGGAAACACCATATATTTT
.	TRBV28	TRBD1	TRBJ2-4	CASSLSRWGTGVNIQYF	TGTGCCAGCAGTTTGAGCCGCTGGGGGACAGGGGTAAACATTCAGTACTTC
.	TRBV5-6	TRBD1	TRBJ2-7	CASSAWTGETYEQYF	TGTGCCAGCAGCGCCTGGACAGGGGAAACTTACGAGCAGTACTTC
.	TRBV18	TRBD1	TRBJ2-6	CASSPPGTGPSGANVLTF	TGTGCCAGCTCACCACCCGGGACAGGACCCTCTGGGGCCAACGTCCTGACTTTC
.	TRBV5-1	.	TRBJ1-1	CASSLGAGTEAFF	TGCGCCAGCAGCTTGGGCGCGGGGACTGAAGCTTTCTTT
.	TRBV28	TRBD1	TRBJ1-2	CASSHRDRPLFGYTF	TGTGCCAGCAGTCACCGGGACAGGCCACTATTTGGCTACACCTTC
.	TRBV7-8	TRBD2	TRBJ2-3	CASSLEVPAGLIELADTQYF	TGTGCCAGCAGCTTAGAGGTTCCAGCGGGACTTATTGAGTTGGCAGATACGCAGTATTTT
.	TRBV7-9	TRBD1	TRBJ2-1	CASSDRTGGQDEQFF	TGTGCCAGCAGCGACCGGACAGGGGGCCAGGATGAGCAGTTCTTC
.	TRBV2	TRBD2	TRBJ2-1	CASTAGGGASGSSYNEQFF	TGTGCCAGCACCGCAGGGGGAGGGGCTAGCGGGAGTTCCTACAATGAGCAGTTCTTC
.	TRBV9	.	TRBJ1-2	CASSPISGAGTYGYTF	TGTGCCAGCTCACCCATTTCCGGGGCAGGGACGTATGGCTACACCTTC
.	TRBV6-1	.	TRBJ1-2	CASSENGAAYGYTF	TGTGCCAGCAGTGAAAACGGGGCAGCCTATGGCTACACCTTC
.	TRBV5-1	.	TRBJ2-3	CASSLEGGGAADTQYF	TGCGCCAGCAGCTTGGAAGGGGGCGGGGCGGCAGATACGCAGTATTTT
.	TRBV4-1	.	TRBJ2-7	CASSHNEGGPYEQYF	TGCGCCAGCAGCCACAACGAGGGCGGCCCCTACGAGCAGTACTTC
.	TRBV9	TRBD1	TRBJ2-3	CASSVRDRGDATQYF	TGTGCCAGCAGCGTAAGGGACAGGGGCGACGCTACGCAGTATTTT
.	TRBV28	TRBD1	TRBJ2-7	CASSLLPGQGTHEQYF	TGTGCCAGCAGTTTATTACCTGGACAGGGGACCCACGAGCAGTACTTC
.	TRBV11-1	TRBD2	TRBJ2-1	CASSLEREGQRFF	TGTGCCAGCAGCTTGGAACGGGAGGGCCAACGGTTCTTC
.	TRBV7-9	.	TRBJ2-1	CASSLQGDEQFF	TGTGCCAGCAGCCTACAAGGCGATGAGCAGTTCTTC
.	TRBV15	.	TRBJ2-5	CATSRDLQTNQETQYF	TGTGCCACCAGCAGAGATCTGCAGACTAACCAAGAGACCCAGTACTTC
.	TRBV7-2	TRBD1	TRBJ2-7	CASSLQGAGAYEQYF	TGTGCCAGCAGCCTCCAGGGGGCCGGGGCCTACGAGCAGTACTTC
once	TRBV29-1	.	TRBJ2-7	CSVGGPVVGEQYF	TGCAGCGTTGGTGGCCCGGTTGTCGGAGAGCAGTACTTC
.	TRBV6-1	.	TRBJ1-4	CASRGGGGNEKLFF	TGTGCCAGCAGAGGAGGAGGGGGGAATGAAAAACTGTTTTTT
.	TRBV28	.	TRBJ1-4	CASKPVEVEKLFF	TGTGCCAGCAAGCCAGTTGAGGTTGAAAAACTGTTTTTT
.	TRBV11-2	TRBD1	TRBJ2-6	CASSPRRWGQGNGANVLTF	TGTGCCAGCAGCCCCCGGCGGTGGGGACAGGGGAACGGGGCCAACGTCCTGACTTTC
.	TRBV5-1	TRBD2	TRBJ2-7	CASRVSGLTYEQYF	TGCGCCAGCAGGGTTAGCGGGCTCACCTACGAGCAGTACTTC
.	TRBV9	.	TRBJ1-3	CASSAGTSGNTIYF	TGTGCCAGCAGCGCAGGGACCTCTGGAAACACCATATATTTT